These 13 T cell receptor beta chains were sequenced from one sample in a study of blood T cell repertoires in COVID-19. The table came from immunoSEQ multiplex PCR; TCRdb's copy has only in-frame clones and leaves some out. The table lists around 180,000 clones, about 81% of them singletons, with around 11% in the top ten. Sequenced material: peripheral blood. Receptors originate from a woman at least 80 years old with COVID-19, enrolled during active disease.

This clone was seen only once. As DNA, the CDR3 is TGTGCCAGCAGGTCACAGGGTCTCGGCAATCAGCCCCAGCATTTT. Translating it yields CASRSQGLGNQPQHF. The V and J genes are TRBV2 and TRBJ1-5; D is possibly TRBD1 (6 bases). The CDR3 sequence is 15 residues long. Trimming removed 6 bases at V and 2 bases at J, with 14 bases between. Germline V lookup: CDR1 SNHLY, CDR2 FYNNEI.

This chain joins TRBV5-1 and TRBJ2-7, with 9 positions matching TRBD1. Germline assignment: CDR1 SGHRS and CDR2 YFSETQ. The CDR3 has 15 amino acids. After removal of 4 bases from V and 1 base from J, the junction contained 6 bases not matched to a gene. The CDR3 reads CASSDGTGISYEQYF. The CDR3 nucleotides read TGCGCCAGCAGCGACGGGACAGGGATTTCCTACGAGCAGTACTTC.

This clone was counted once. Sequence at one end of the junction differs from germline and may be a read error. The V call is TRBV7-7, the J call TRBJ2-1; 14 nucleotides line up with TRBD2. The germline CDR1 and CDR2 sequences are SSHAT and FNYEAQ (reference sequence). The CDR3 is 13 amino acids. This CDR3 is CASSLGTSGRKFF. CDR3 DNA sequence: TGTGCTAGCAGCCTTGGGACTAGCGGGAGAAAATTCTTC.

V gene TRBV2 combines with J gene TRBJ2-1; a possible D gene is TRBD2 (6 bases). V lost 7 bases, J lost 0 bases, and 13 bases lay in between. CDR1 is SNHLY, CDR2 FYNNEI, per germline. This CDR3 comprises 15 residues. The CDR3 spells CASKRDSSSYNEQFF. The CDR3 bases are TGTGCCAGCAAGAGGGACTCCAGCTCCTACAATGAGCAGTTCTTC.

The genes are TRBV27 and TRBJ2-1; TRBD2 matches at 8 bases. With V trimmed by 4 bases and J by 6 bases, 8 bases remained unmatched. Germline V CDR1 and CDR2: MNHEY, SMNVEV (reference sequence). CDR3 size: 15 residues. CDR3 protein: CASSSLAGWGNEQFF. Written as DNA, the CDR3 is TGTGCCAGCAGTTCGCTAGCGGGCTGGGGCAATGAGCAGTTCTTC.

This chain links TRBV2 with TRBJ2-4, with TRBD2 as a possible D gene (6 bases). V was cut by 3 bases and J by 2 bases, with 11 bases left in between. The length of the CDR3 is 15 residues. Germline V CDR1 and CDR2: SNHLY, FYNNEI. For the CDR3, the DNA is TGTGCCAGCAGTGATTGGGGGGAGACCAAAAACATTCAGTACTTC. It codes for CASSDWGETKNIQYF.

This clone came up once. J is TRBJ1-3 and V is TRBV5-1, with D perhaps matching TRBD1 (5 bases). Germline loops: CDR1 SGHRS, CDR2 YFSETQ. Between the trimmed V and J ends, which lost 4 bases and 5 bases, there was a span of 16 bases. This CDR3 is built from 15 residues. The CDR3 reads CASSTGSPGRNTIYF. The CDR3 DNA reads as TGCGCCAGCAGCACCGGGAGCCCGGGGCGAAACACCATATATTTT.

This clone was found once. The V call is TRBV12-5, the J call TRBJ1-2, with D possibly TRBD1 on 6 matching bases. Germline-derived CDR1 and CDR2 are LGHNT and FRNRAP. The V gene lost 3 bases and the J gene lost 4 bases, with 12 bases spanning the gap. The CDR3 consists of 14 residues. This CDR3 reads CASGFRQASYGYTF. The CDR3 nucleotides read TGTGCTAGTGGTTTTAGACAGGCTTCCTATGGCTACACCTTC.

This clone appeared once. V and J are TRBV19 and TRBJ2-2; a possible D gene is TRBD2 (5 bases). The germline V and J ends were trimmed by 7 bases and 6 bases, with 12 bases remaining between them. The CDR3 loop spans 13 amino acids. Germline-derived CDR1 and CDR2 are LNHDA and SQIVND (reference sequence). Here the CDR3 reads CASTPREAGELFF. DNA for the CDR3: TGTGCCAGTACTCCCCGGGAAGCCGGGGAGCTGTTTTTT.

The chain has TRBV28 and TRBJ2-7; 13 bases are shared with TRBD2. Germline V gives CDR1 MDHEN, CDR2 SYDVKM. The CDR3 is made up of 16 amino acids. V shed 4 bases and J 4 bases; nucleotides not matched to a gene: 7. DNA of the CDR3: TGTGCCAGCAGTTCGCCCCGACTAGCGGGAGGATACGAGCAGTACTTC. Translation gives CASSSPRLAGGYEQYF.

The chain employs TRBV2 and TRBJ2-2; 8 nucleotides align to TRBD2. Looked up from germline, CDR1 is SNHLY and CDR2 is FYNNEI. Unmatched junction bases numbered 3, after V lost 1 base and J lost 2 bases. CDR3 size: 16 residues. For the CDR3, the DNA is TGTGCCAGCAGTGAAGTAATAGCGGGAAACACCGGGGAGCTGTTTTTT. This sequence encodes CASSEVIAGNTGELFF. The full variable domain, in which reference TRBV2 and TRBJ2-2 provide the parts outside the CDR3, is EPEVTQTPSHQVTQMGQEVILRCVPISNHLYFYWYRQILGQKVEFLVSFYNNEISEKSEIFDDQFSVERPDGSNFTLKIRSTKLEDSAMYFCASSEVIAGNTGELFFGEGSRLTVL.

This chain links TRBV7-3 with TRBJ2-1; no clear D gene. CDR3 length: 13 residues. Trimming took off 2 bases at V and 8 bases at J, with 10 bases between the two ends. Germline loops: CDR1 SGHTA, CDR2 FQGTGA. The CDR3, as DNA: TGTGCCAGCAGCTTATCCTCCTTCGATGAGCAGTTCTTC. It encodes CASSLSSFDEQFF.

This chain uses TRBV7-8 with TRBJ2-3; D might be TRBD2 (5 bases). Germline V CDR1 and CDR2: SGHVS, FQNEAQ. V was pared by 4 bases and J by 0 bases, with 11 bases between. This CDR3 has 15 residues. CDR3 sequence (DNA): TGTGCCAGCAGCTGGAAGCGGACTAGCACAGATACGCAGTATTTT. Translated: CASSWKRTSTDTQYF. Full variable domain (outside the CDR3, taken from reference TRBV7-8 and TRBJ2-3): GAGVSQSPRYKVAKRGQDVALRCDPISGHVSLFWYQQALGQGPEFLTYFQNEAQLDKSGLPSDRFFAERPEGSVSTLKIQRTQQEDSAVYLCASSWKRTSTDTQYFGPGTRLTVL.